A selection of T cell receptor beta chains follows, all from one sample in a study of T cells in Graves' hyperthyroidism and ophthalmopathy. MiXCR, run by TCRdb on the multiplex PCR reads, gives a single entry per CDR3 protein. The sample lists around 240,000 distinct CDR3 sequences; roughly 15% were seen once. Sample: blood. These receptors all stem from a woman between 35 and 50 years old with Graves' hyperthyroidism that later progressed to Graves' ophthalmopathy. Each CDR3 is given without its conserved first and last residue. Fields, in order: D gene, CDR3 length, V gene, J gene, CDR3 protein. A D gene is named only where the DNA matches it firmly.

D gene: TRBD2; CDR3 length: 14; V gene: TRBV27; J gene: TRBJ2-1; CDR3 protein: ASKISGTSGRSEQF
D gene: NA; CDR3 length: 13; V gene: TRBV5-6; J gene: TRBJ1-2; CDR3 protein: ASSLAGTPSYGYT
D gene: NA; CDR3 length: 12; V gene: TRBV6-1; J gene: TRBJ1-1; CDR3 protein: ASSLLEGSTEAF
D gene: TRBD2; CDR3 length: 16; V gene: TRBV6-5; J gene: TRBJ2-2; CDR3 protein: ASSYRLAGGPNTGELF
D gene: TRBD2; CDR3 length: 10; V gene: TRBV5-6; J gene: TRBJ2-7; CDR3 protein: ASTYGGYEQY
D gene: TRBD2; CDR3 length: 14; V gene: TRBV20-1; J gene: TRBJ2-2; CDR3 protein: SARVVAGAGTGELF
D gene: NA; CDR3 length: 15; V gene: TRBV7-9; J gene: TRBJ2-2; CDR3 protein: ASSLDWRNANTGELF
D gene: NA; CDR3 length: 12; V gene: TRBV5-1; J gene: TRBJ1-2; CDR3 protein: ASSLTQGNYGYT
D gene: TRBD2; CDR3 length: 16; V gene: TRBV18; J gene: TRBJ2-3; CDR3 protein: ASSPLTRTSGVTDTQY
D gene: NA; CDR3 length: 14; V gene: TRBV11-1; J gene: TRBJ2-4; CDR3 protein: ASSPNWSGAKNIQY
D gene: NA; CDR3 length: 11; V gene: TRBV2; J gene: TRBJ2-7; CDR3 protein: ASSAQGYQEQY
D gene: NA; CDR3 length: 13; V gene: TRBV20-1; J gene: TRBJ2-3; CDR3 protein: SARDRGRQTNTQY
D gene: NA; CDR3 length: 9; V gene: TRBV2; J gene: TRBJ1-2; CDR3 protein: ASSRDYGYT
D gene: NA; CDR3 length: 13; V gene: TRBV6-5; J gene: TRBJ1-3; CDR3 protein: ASSFSTATGNTIY
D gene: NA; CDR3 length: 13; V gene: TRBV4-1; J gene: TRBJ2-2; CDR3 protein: ASSHPWDAHGELF